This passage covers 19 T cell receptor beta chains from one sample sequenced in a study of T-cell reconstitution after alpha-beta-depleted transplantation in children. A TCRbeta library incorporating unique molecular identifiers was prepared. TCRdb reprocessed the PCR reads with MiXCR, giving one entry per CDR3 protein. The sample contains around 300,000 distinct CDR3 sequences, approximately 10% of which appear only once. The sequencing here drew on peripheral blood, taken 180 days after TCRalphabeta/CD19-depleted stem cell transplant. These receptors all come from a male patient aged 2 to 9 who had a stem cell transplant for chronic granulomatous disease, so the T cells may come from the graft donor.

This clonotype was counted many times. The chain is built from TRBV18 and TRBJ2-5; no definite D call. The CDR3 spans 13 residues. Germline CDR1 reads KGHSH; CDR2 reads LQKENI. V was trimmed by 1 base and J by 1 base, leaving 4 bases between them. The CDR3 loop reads CASSPLSQETQYF. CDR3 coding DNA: TGTGCCAGCTCACCACTTAGCCAAGAGACCCAGTACTTC.

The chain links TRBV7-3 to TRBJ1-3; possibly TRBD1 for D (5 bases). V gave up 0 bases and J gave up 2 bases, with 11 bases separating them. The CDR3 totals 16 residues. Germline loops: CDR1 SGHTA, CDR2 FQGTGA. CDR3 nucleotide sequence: TGTGCCAGCAGCTTAACCGGGGCAAGTACTGGAAACACCATATATTTT. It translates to CASSLTGASTGNTIYF. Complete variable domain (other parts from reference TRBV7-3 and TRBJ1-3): GAGVSQTPSNKVTEKGKYVELRCDPISGHTALYWYRQSLGQGPEFLIYFQGTGAADDSGLPNDRFFAVRPEGSVSTLKIQRTERGDSAVYLCASSLTGASTGNTIYFGEGSWLTVV.

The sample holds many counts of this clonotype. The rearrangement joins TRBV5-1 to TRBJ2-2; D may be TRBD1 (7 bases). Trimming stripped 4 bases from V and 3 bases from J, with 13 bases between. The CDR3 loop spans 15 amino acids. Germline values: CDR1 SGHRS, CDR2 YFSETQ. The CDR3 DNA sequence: TGCGCCAGCAGCGTCTCAGGGGGGCACACCGGGGAGCTGTTTTTT. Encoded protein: CASSVSGGHTGELFF.

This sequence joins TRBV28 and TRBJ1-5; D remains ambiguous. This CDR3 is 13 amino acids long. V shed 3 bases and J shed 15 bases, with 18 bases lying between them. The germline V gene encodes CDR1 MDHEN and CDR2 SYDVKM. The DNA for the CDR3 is TGTGCCAGCAGTTTCGTGTCACAGATCCTGCGGCATTTT. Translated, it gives CASSFVSQILRHF.

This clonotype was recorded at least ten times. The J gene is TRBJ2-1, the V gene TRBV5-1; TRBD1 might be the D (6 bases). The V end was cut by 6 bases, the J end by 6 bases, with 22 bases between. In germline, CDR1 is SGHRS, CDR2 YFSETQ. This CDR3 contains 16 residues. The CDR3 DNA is TGCGCCAGCAACGAATACAGGGCTCTCACTTCCAATGAGCAGTTCTTC. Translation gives CASNEYRALTSNEQFF. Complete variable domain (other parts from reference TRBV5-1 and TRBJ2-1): KAGVTQTPRYLIKTRGQQVTLSCSPISGHRSVSWYQQTPGQGLQFLFEYFSETQRNKGNFPGRFSGRQFSNSRSEMNVSTLELGDSALYLCASNEYRALTSNEQFFGPGTRLTVL.

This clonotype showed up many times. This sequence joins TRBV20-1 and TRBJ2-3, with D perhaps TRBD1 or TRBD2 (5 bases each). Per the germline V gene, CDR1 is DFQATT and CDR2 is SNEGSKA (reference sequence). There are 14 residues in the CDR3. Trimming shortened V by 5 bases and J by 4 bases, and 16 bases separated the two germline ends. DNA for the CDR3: TGCAGTGCTTATGCCGGGACCCGCTCAGATACGCAGTATTTT. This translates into CSAYAGTRSDTQYF.

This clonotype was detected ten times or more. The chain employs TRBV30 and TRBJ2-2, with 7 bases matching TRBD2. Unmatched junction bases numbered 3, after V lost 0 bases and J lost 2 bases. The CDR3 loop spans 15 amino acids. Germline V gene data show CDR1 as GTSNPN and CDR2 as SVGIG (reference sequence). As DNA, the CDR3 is TGTGCCTGGAGTGTACTAGCGACTAACACCGGGGAGCTGTTTTTT. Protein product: CAWSVLATNTGELFF.

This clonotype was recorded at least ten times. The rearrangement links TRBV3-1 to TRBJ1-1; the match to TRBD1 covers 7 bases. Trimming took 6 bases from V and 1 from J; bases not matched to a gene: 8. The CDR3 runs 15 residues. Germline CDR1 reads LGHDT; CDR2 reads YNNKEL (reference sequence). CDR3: CASRYWDRSNTEAFF. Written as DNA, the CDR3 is TGTGCCAGCAGATACTGGGACAGATCGAACACTGAAGCTTTCTTT.

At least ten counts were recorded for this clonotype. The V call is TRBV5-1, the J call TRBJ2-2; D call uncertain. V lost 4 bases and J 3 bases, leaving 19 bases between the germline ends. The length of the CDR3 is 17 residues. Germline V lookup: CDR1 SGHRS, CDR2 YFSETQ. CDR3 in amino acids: CASSQFRPIRDTGELFF. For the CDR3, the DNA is TGCGCCAGCAGCCAATTTCGACCCATTCGGGACACCGGGGAGCTGTTTTTT.

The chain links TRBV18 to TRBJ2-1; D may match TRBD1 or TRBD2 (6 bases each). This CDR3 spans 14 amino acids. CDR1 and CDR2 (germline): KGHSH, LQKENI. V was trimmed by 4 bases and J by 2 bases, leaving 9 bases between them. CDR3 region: CASSQRGAYNEQFF. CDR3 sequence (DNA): TGTGCCAGCTCACAAAGGGGGGCCTACAATGAGCAGTTCTTC.

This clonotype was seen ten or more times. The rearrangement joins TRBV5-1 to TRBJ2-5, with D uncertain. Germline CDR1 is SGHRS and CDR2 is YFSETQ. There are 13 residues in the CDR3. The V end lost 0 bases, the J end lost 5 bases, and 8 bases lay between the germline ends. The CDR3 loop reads CASSLGPGETQYF. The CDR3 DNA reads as TGCGCCAGCAGCTTGGGGCCCGGGGAGACCCAGTACTTC.

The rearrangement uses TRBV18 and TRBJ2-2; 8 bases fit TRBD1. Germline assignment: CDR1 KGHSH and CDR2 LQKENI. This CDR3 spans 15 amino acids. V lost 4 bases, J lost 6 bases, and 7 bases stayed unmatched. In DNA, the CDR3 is TGTGCCAGCTCACGAGACAGGGGTGTCGCCGGGGAGCTGTTTTTT. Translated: CASSRDRGVAGELFF.

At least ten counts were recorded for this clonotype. The CDR3 DNA reads TGTGCCAGCAGCTCCTCAGATGAGCAGTTCTTC. Amino acids: CASSSSDEQFF. The chain links TRBV7-9 to TRBJ2-1; D gene unclear. The CDR3 runs to 11 residues. The V gene's germline CDR1 is SEHNR and CDR2 FQNEAQ (reference sequence). V lost 4 bases to trimming and J lost 8 bases, with 6 bases between them.

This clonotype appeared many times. CDR3 sequence reads: CASSLAIGMSSSHYGYTF. CDR3 DNA sequence: TGTGCCAGCAGCTTAGCGATTGGGATGTCGTCGTCTCACTATGGCTACACCTTC. This chain joins TRBV7-6 and TRBJ1-2; D is ambiguous. V lost 0 bases and J lost 3, with 20 bases in between. Germline CDR1 reads SGHVS; CDR2 reads FNYEAQ. The CDR3 spans 18 residues.

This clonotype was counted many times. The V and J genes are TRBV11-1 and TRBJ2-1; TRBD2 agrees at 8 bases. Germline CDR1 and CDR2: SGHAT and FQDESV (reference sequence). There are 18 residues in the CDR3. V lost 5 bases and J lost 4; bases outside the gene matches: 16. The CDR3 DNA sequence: TGTGCCAGCAGCCCCTCCGCGGGCGGGAGGTCCTCTTACAATGAGCAGTTCTTC. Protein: CASSPSAGGRSSYNEQFF.

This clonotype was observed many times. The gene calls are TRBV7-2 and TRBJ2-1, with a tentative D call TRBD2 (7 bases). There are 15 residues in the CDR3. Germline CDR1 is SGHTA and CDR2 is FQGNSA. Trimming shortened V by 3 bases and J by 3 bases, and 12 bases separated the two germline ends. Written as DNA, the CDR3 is TGTGCCAGCAGCTTCGGCGGGGGCGGCTACAATGAGCAGTTCTTC. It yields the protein CASSFGGGGYNEQFF.

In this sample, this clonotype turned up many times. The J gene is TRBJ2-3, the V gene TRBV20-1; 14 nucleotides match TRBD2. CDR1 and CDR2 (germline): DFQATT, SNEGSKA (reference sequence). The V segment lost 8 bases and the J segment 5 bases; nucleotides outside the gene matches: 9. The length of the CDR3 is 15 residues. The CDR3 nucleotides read TGCAGTCCAACCTGGGGACTAGCGGGAGTAGATACGCAGTATTTT. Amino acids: CSPTWGLAGVDTQYF.

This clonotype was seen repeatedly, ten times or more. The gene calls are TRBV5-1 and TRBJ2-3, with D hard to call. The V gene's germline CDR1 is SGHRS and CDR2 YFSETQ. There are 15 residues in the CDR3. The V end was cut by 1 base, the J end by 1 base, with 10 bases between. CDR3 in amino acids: CASSLLQVGTDTQYF. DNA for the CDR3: TGCGCCAGCAGCTTGTTGCAGGTTGGCACAGATACGCAGTATTTT.

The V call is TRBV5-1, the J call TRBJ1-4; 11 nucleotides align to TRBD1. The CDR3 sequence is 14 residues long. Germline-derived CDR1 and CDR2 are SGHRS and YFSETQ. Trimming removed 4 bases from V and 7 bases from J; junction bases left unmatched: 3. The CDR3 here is CASSPGTGGEKLFF. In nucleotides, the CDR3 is TGCGCCAGCAGCCCCGGGACAGGGGGTGAAAAACTGTTTTTT. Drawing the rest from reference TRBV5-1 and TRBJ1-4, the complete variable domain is KAGVTQTPRYLIKTRGQQVTLSCSPISGHRSVSWYQQTPGQGLQFLFEYFSETQRNKGNFPGRFSGRQFSNSRSEMNVSTLELGDSALYLCASSPGTGGEKLFFGSGTQLSVL.